The subject of this entry is one TCR beta chain. The antigen is unknown. From germline, CDR1 is SGHRS and CDR2 YFSETQ. V was pared by 0 bases and J by 2 bases, with 18 bases between. The CDR3 length is 17 residues. These data are taken from a study of shared clonotypes between healthy human individuals. Study information: For every donor, three CD4 naive, three CD4 memory, two CD8 naive and one CD8 memory plates were used. Study-wide points: Across subsets, estimated richness was generally greater for naive than for memory populations. It was observed that 5% to 6.5% of naive CD4 clonotypes were shared across a handful of donors. An effect of sequencing depth on clonotype sharing among donors was expected.

Profiling relied on immunoSEQ multiplex PCR, and the TCRdb table lists in-frame clones only, not all of them. The sample lists a few million clones, just over 90% seen once, with under 0.45% in the top ten. The TCR comes from a man aged 18 to 30 in good health. Some clones in this sample may be carry-over from other donors' samples. The chain joins TRBV5-1 to TRBJ2-7; tentative D call: TRBD1 (6 bases). Sample: naive CD4+ T cells from PBMCs. Subset indicated: CD45RA+ positively selected. Here the CDR3 DNA reads TGCGCCAGCAGCTTGGGATCGGACAGACGAATTACCTACGAGCAGTACTTC. Its translation: CASSLGSDRRITYEQYF.